This entry is about one TCR beta chain. V shed 4 bases and J shed 2 bases, with 13 bases lying between them. CDR1 SGHRS and CDR2 YFSETQ come from the germline V gene. CDR3 length: 15 amino acids. These data originate in a study of identical twins. TCRdb analysed the 5' RACE reads with MiXCR anew, one entry per CDR3 protein. The sample records under 350,000 distinct CDR3 sequences, 7.5% to 9.5% being singletons. These data were also reused for a study on yellow fever vaccine responses in identical twins.

This sequence originates from a woman younger than 30 in good health. The V call is TRBV5-1, the J call TRBJ1-3, with D perhaps matching TRBD1 (5 bases). Sequences were obtained from CD8+ T cells sorted from blood. CDR3 sequence (DNA): TGCGCCAGCAGCCTGACTGCGGGGCCTGGAAACACCATATATTTT. This encodes CASSLTAGPGNTIYF.